This T cell receptor (beta chain) was obtained from a study of shared clonotypes between healthy human individuals. The germline V gene has CDR1 SNHLY and CDR2 FYNNEI. The CDR3 loop spans 15 amino acids. Trimming left V 4 bases short and J 1 base short, with 8 bases between. Donors were Caucasian adults residing in Nashville, Tennessee, USA. Data came from immunoSEQ multiplex PCR; TCRdb stores just in-frame clones and leaves some out. Of roughly 1,000,000 clones listed, approximately 78% were seen once; the top ten hold 0.5% to 0.65%. This TCR was recovered from a man between 18 and 29 years old in good health. Some clones in this sample may be carry-over from other donors' samples. The sequenced material came from memory CD4+ T cells from PBMCs. Stated subset: CD45RA-negative fraction. The J gene is TRBJ2-6, the V gene TRBV2, with D perhaps matching TRBD1 (5 bases). The CDR3: CASSGQTSGANVLTF. The CDR3 coding sequence is TGTGCCAGCAGTGGACAGACATCTGGGGCCAACGTCCTGACTTTC.